The 2 T cell receptor beta chains listed next were all sequenced from one sample in a study of cytomegalovirus exposure and HLA in healthy donors. The PCR ran on 60 Vbeta and 13 Jbeta primers. Only in-frame clones appear in the TCRdb table, and some are missing; sequencing was by immunoSEQ multiplex PCR. The table records about 120,000 clones, over 70% of them present only once. The specimen sequenced was PBMCs. These receptors were taken from a woman aged 35 to 49 in good health and CMV-seropositive.

V gene TRBV2 combines with J gene TRBJ2-7; 8 bases align to TRBD2. This CDR3 spans 15 amino acids. V gave up 2 bases and J gave up 2 bases; unmatched junction bases: 5. CDR1 is SNHLY, CDR2 FYNNEI, per germline. The CDR3 reads CASSEQGRGAYEQYF. In DNA form, the CDR3 reads TGTGCCAGCAGTGAACAGGGGCGGGGGGCCTACGAGCAGTACTTC.

The chain employs TRBV7-6 and TRBJ2-5; the D is unclear. Trimming took 6 bases from V and 6 from J, leaving 11 bases between them. CDR1 SGHVS and CDR2 FNYEAQ come from the germline V gene. The CDR3 runs to 12 residues. CDR3 in amino acids: CASSFPRQTQYF. CDR3 DNA: TGTGCCAGCAGTTTCCCTAGGCAGACCCAGTACTTC.